This TCR beta chain was captured in a study of T cells in Graves' hyperthyroidism and ophthalmopathy. CDR1 and CDR2 from the germline V gene are MNHEY and SVGEGT. This CDR3 spans 12 amino acids. Amplification of TCR beta CDR3 regions used RNA as the template. HTBI primers were employed in a first-round RT-PCR of the TCR CDR3. From the multiplex PCR reads, TCRdb called clonotypes with MiXCR, one entry per CDR3 protein. Of around 620,000 distinct CDR3 sequences listed, approximately 15% are singletons. Notes on this clonotype: At one end, the junction sequence differs from germline, possibly due to a read error.

Criteria for exclusion of patients were uncontrolled infection, other autoimmune disease, pregnancy or lactation. It was 8.5 to 10 ml of fresh peripheral blood that supplied the PBMCs. Source material: blood. The clonotype originates from a young woman with Graves' ophthalmopathy. This rearrangement joins TRBV6-2 or TRBV6-3 to TRBJ2-2; D may be TRBD2 (5 bases). This chain's CDR3 is CASMRLTGELSF. In DNA form, the CDR3 reads TGTGCCAGCATGAGACTAACCGGGGAGCTGTCTTTT.